This TCR beta chain is from a study of a mutant IDH1 vaccine in newly diagnosed glioma. Study in general: Vaccination began 4-6 weeks post radiotherapy alone, or with temozolomide cycles. Treated individuals were around 60% male and roughly 40% female, averaging roughly 38 years of age.

This sample's time point: week 23, last vaccination. Topical imiquimod was applied with each vaccine dose, which held 300 ug of mutant IDH1 20-mer peptide. The repertoire was sequenced with immunoSEQ multiplex PCR; TCRdb's copy has only in-frame clones and lacks some. The table lists roughly 40,000 clones, around 93% of them singletons. Germline CDR1 MNHNS, CDR2 SASEGT. J was trimmed by 6 bases and V by 3 bases; bases with no gene match: 10. The CDR3 is 16 residues long. Concerning this clone: The antigen remains undetermined.

Notes on the study in general: Changes in the top peripheral T cell clonotypes seemingly had no bearing on pseudoprogression.

This chain joins TRBV6-1 and TRBJ2-4; 8 bases agree with TRBD2. This sample comprised PBMCs, obtained from a glioma patient whose treatment included an IDH1 peptide vaccine. The receptor's source is a man aged 50 to 60 with glioma. The CDR3 nucleotides are TGTGCCAGCAGTGAGGGACGGGGGGGCGGAAGAAACATTCAGTACTTC. Translating it yields CASSEGRGGGRNIQYF.